This T cell receptor (beta chain) was documented in a study of beta chain features in type 1 diabetes. This clone showed up just a few times. The CDR3 totals 13 residues. CDR1 SQVTM and CDR2 ANQGSEA come from the germline V gene. V trimming: 7 bases; J trimming: 9 bases; junction bases outside the gene matches: 6. The authors reverse transcribed all of the isolated RNA, so sequencing captured expressed TCRB transcripts. Produced via immunoSEQ multiplex PCR; TCRdb's table is partial and in-frame only. The table includes about 180,000 clones, 10% to 15% detected once. The sequenced sample was central memory CD4+ T cells from blood. This receptor was obtained from a woman younger than 30 in good health. The chain recombines TRBV29-1 with TRBJ2-4; 13 bases line up with TRBD2. CDR3 protein: CSAGTSGMLIQYF. The DNA of the CDR3 is TGCAGCGCGGGGACTAGCGGGATGCTCATTCAGTACTTC.